Listed below are T cell receptor beta chains from one sample, sequenced in a study of blood T cell repertoires in COVID-19. Some clones are missing from TCRdb's copy, which holds only in-frame ones; the method was immunoSEQ multiplex PCR. Of about 190,000 clones in the sample, roughly nine tenths were seen once. The sample taken for sequencing was peripheral blood. The receptors originated from a man between 65 and 85 years old with active or convalescent COVID-19. Both conserved end residues are part of each CDR3. D genes are given only for firm matches. Clone size, where shown, is once, few, many, or a class for clones that have expanded.

V gene	J gene	clone size	D gene	CDR3 DNA	CDR3 protein
TRBV2	TRBJ2-3	.	TRBD2	TGTGCCAGCAGTTGGTCTAGCGGAATCACAGATACGCAGTATTTT	CASSWSSGITDTQYF
TRBV27	TRBJ1-5	once	TRBD1	TGTGCCAGCAGTTCCCACAAACCGGGACAGGGGAGAATAGCGGGCAATCAGCCCCAGCATTTT	CASSSHKPGQGRIAGNQPQHF
TRBV15	TRBJ1-1	.	.	TGTGCCACCAGCAGTTTTCTTGGGCAGGTGAACACTGAAGCTTTCTTT	CATSSFLGQVNTEAFF
TRBV30	TRBJ2-7	once	TRBD1	TGTGCCTGGACCCTACAGGGGGCCTACGAGCAGTACTTC	CAWTLQGAYEQYF
TRBV18	TRBJ2-7	.	TRBD2	TGTGCCAGCTCACGCCGGACTAGCGGAGACTACGAGCAGTACTTC	CASSRRTSGDYEQYF
TRBV27	TRBJ1-2	.	TRBD1	TGTGCCAGCAGTTTATCGTCGGGACAGGCCTATGGCTACACCTTC	CASSLSSGQAYGYTF
TRBV4-1	TRBJ2-3	.	TRBD2	TGCGCCAGCAGCCAAAGCGGGGCCACAGATACGCAGTATTTT	CASSQSGATDTQYF
TRBV5-6	TRBJ2-1	.	.	TGTGCCAGCAGCTTGCCAGGGAACACTGAGCAGTTCTTC	CASSLPGNTEQFF
TRBV5-1	TRBJ2-5	.	TRBD1	TGCGCCAGCAGCTTAGGACAGGGCTTGGGGGAGACCCAGTACTTC	CASSLGQGLGETQYF
TRBV2	TRBJ2-7	once	TRBD1	TGTGCCAGCAGGGGGGACAGGGGGAACGAGCAGTACTTC	CASRGDRGNEQYF